This TCR beta chain was obtained from a study of T cells after yellow fever vaccination. Study summary: The fractions with low cell numbers were processed using SMART-Seq v4 Ultra Low Input.

This clonotype was recorded a few times. Its antigen is unknown. The ends were cut back, 4 bases at V and 10 bases at J, with 20 bases in the middle. The CDR3 is 15 amino acids. Per the germline V gene, CDR1 is MNHEY and CDR2 is SVGEGT. Generation of TCR cDNA used 5'RACE template switching (which added a universal primer site and UMIs). TCRdb reprocessed the 5' RACE reads via MiXCR and lists one record per CDR3 protein. The sample yields under 300,000 distinct CDR3 sequences, 6.9% seen once. Study-wide results and caveats: A large majority of primary-vaccination clones showed up again after the booster (roughly 96% CD4, 75% to 90% CD8).

This clonotype was obtained from a man aged 30 to 39 who received the YFV17D yellow fever vaccine. The chain combines TRBV6-2 or TRBV6-3 with TRBJ2-1; no definite D call. The sequences come from CD4+ T cells sorted from PBMCs, collected 15 days after the yellow fever booster vaccination. CDR3 in DNA: TGTGCCAGCAGTTTTCCGGCGGTAGGAGATGACGAGCAGTTCTTC. Protein sequence: CASSFPAVGDDEQFF.